This T cell receptor beta chain is from a study of T cell repertoires in cytomegalovirus infection. General observations from the study: HLA-C-restricted CMV clonotypes gave the most frequent clonotype in two of eight donors.

Germline CDR1 is SSHAT and CDR2 is FNYEAQ (reference sequence). The CDR3 has 16 residues. MiXCR, run by TCRdb on the reads, gives a single entry per CDR3 protein. The sample records some 120,000 distinct CDR3 sequences, over 30% being singletons. Worth noting for this clonotype: Antigen specificity is unknown. One end of the junction varies from germline; a read error may be responsible.

Sequencing used CD8+ T cells from cultured PBMCs, obtained from culture after CMV antigen stimulation. The V gene is TRBV7-7, the J gene TRBJ2-5; 7 nucleotides match TRBD2. The TCR sequence derives from a human donor in good health (CMV status not recorded). Some clones in this sample may be carry-over from other donors' samples. In DNA form, the CDR3 reads TGTGCTAGCAGCCCCGGCGGGGGAGAGCTACAAGAGACCCAGTACTTC. Translating it yields CASSPGGGELQETQYF. Full variable domain (outside the CDR3, taken from reference TRBV7-7 and TRBJ2-5): GAGVSQSPRYKVTKRGQDVTLRCDPISSHATLYWYQQALGQGPEFLTYFNYEAQPDKSGLPSDRFSAERPEGSISTLTIQRTEQRDSAMYRCASSPGGGELQETQYFGPGTRLLVL.